This TCR beta chain appears in the sequencing data of a study of PD-1 blockade in classical Hodgkin lymphoma. Some clones are missing from TCRdb's copy, which holds only in-frame ones; the method was immunoSEQ multiplex PCR. The table shows around 20,000 clones, with around 67% occurring only once. V gave up 4 bases and J gave up 3 bases; unmatched junction bases: 1. This CDR3 region has 14 residues. Germline V gene data show CDR1 as MNHNS and CDR2 as SASEGT. Each of the patients experienced relapse following autologous stem cell transplantation, and their brentuximab vedotin exposure differed. The receptor's source is a human donor with classical Hodgkin lymphoma. The sample in question was peripheral blood mononuclear cells (PBMCs), obtained before the second cycle of nivolumab. The rearrangement links TRBV6-1 to TRBJ1-5, with TRBD1 matching over 9 bases. This chain's CDR3 is CASSGQGVNQPQHF. The CDR3 region has the DNA TGTGCCAGCAGTGGACAGGGGGTCAATCAGCCCCAGCATTTT.